This is a list of T cell receptor beta chains from one sample in a study of radiotherapy plus CTLA-4 blockade in lung cancer. The table came from immunoSEQ multiplex PCR; TCRdb's copy has only in-frame clones and leaves some out. The sample contains approximately 50,000 clones, 73% of which appear only once. This specimen consisted of peripheral blood, obtained from a patient treated with radiotherapy plus ipilimumab. The source is a human donor with non-small cell lung cancer who had a complete response to radiotherapy plus ipilimumab. The CDR3 runs from the conserved cysteine through the conserved F or W. Each record gives: D gene, V gene, clone size, J gene, CDR3 DNA, CDR3 protein. D genes are given only for firm matches. A clone size is listed for some rows: how often the clone was seen (once, few, many), or a class if it is expanded.

>TRBD2|TRBV11-3|.|TRBJ2-1
TGTGCCAGCAGCTTTTCGACTAGCGGGGGGGCCCATGAGCAGTTCTTC
CASSFSTSGGAHEQFF
>.|TRBV6-1|.|TRBJ1-6
TGTGCCAGCAGAATAGATGGCTCCTATAATTCACCCCTCCACTTT
CASRIDGSYNSPLHF
>TRBD1|TRBV9|.|TRBJ1-1
TGTGCCAGCAGCGTAGAAGGACAGGGATTAACTGAAGCTTTCTTT
CASSVEGQGLTEAFF
>TRBD1|TRBV29-1|.|TRBJ2-5
TGCAGCGTTGAAAAGGGGACCAGGGGGGAGACCCAGTACTTC
CSVEKGTRGETQYF
>.|TRBV10-1|.|TRBJ2-3
TGCGCCAGCAGTGAGGGTTCTGTTGGCCCAGATACGCAGTATTTT
CASSEGSVGPDTQYF
>TRBD1|TRBV9|.|TRBJ1-3
TGTGCCAGCAGCTCGGGCAGGGGGTCTGGAAACACCATATATTTT
CASSSGRGSGNTIYF
>TRBD2|TRBV7-2|.|TRBJ2-5
TGTGCCAGCAGCCTTGGGACTAGCGGGAGTCGGGAGACCCAGTACTTC
CASSLGTSGSRETQYF
>TRBD1|TRBV19|.|TRBJ1-2
TGTGCCAGTAGTGCGCTACCGGGACAGGGGTCATCTTGGAACTATGGCTACACCTTC
CASSALPGQGSSWNYGYTF
>.|TRBV6-1|.|TRBJ2-3
TGTGCCAGCAGTGAAGATCAGCCGGGAGCAGATACGCAGTATTTT
CASSEDQPGADTQYF
>.|TRBV4-1|few|TRBJ1-3
TGCGCCAGCAGCCAAGAGCTAAGGAGGCTCTCTGGAAACACCATATATTTT
CASSQELRRLSGNTIYF
>.|TRBV13|.|TRBJ2-7
TGTGCCAGCAGCTCCCGGACAGTTGTCTACGAGCAGTACTTC
CASSSRTVVYEQYF
>.|TRBV5-1|.|TRBJ2-5
TGCGCCAGCAGCCCGGGGGGGACAGCGGGGGCAGAGACCCAGTACTTC
CASSPGGTAGAETQYF
>.|TRBV7-9|few|TRBJ1-1
TGTGCCCATGCGGCGACTTCGAACACTGAAGCTTTCTTT
CAHAATSNTEAFF
>TRBD1|TRBV2|.|TRBJ1-2
TGTGCCAGCAGTGAAGCCGGACAGGGGGACGGCTACACCTTC
CASSEAGQGDGYTF
>TRBD2|TRBV5-3|.|TRBJ2-7
TGTGCCAGAAGCCAAAGGGTATTAGCGGGATCCTACGAGCAGTACTTC
CARSQRVLAGSYEQYF
>.|TRBV28|once|TRBJ1-1
TGTGCCAGCAGTCGGTCGCAAATTGAAGCTTTCTTT
CASSRSQIEAFF
>TRBD1|TRBV4-2|.|TRBJ2-5
TGTGCCAGCAGCCGCGACAGGGATCAAGAGACCCAGTACTTC
CASSRDRDQETQYF
>.|TRBV27|.|TRBJ2-3
TGTGCCAGCAGTTTTCGAGTCGGAGTAGATACGCAGTATTTT
CASSFRVGVDTQYF
>TRBD1|TRBV2|once|TRBJ2-7
TGTGCCACCGAATCGGTGGGACAGGGTAATTACGAGCAGTACTTC
CATESVGQGNYEQYF
>.|TRBV7-8|once|TRBJ2-3
TGTGCCAGCAGCTTCGCAAACTTCACAGATACGCAGTATTTT
CASSFANFTDTQYF
>.|TRBV19|.|TRBJ1-2
TGTGCCAGCTCTGTACAGGCGACGTATGGCTACACCTTC
CASSVQATYGYTF
>.|TRBV2|few|TRBJ1-4
TGTGCCAGCAGCACCGGACAGCTCCAAAATGAAAAACTGTTTTTT
CASSTGQLQNEKLFF
>TRBD1|TRBV28|few|TRBJ1-1
TGTGCCAGCAGTTTGGGACAGATGAACACTGAAGCTTTCTTT
CASSLGQMNTEAFF
>.|TRBV28|.|TRBJ1-2
TGTGCCAGCAGTTTACAGGGGCTGGGCTACACCTTC
CASSLQGLGYTF
>TRBD1|TRBV6-1|few|TRBJ1-5
TGTGCCAGCAGTTGGGGACAGGCCAATCAGCCCCAGCATTTT
CASSWGQANQPQHF
>.|TRBV30|.|TRBJ2-7
TGTGCCTGGAACCGAGGGAAAGGGTCCTACGAGCAGTACTTC
CAWNRGKGSYEQYF
>.|TRBV29-1|.|TRBJ2-2
TGCAGCGTTGAGGTTGGGTCTGGAGGCGGCGGGGAGCTGTTTTTT
CSVEVGSGGGGELFF
>TRBD2|TRBV7-7|.|TRBJ2-1
TGTGCTAGCAGCGCCGCACCCGCTAGCGGGATAATCAATGAGCAGTTCTTC
CASSAAPASGIINEQFF
>.|TRBV28|.|TRBJ1-5
TGTGCCAGCAGTCCTCCCGGGGGGCGTCAGCCCCAGCATTTT
CASSPPGGRQPQHF